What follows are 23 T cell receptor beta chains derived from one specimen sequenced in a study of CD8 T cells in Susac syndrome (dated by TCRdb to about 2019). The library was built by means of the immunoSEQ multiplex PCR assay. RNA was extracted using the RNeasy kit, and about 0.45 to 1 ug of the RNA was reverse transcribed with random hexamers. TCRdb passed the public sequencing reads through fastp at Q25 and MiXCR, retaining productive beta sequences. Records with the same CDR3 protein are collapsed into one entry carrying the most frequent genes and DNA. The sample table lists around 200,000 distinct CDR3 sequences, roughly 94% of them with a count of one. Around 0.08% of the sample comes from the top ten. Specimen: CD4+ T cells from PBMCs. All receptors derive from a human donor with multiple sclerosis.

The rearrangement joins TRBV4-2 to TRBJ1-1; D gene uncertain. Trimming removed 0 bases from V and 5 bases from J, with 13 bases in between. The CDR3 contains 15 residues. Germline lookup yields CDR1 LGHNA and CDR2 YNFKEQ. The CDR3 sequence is CASSQDFTVLTEAFF. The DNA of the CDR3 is TGTGCCAGCAGCCAAGACTTCACGGTCTTGACTGAAGCTTTCTTT.

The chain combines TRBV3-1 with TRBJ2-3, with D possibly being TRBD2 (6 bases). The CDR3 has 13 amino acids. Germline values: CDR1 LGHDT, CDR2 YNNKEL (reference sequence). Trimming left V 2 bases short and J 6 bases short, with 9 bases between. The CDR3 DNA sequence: TGTGCCAGCAGCCAATTCCTAGCGGATACGCAGTATTTT. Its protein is CASSQFLADTQYF.

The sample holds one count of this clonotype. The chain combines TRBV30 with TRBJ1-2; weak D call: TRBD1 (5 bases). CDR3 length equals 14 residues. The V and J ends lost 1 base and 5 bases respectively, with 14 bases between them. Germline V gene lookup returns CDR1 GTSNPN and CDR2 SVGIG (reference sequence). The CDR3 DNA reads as TGTGCCTGGAGTGCGGGACTGTCAAATTATGGCTACACCTTC. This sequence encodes CAWSAGLSNYGYTF.

CDR3 in DNA: TGTGCCAGCAGCTTCAGGGGTATTCGAACAGATACGCAGTATTTT. Encoded protein: CASSFRGIRTDTQYF. The chain recombines TRBV7-2 with TRBJ2-3; possible D gene TRBD1, 6 bases. V dropped 3 bases and J dropped 3 bases, with 13 bases sitting between them. The germline gives CDR1 SGHTA, CDR2 FQGNSA. The CDR3 runs to 15 residues.

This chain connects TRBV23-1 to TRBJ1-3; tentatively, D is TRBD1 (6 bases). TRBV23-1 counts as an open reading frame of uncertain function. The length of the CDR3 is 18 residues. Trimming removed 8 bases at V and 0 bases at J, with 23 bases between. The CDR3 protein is CASGRPRRTARSGNTIYF. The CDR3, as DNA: TGCGCCAGCGGGAGGCCCAGGAGGACAGCTCGCTCTGGAAACACCATATATTTT.

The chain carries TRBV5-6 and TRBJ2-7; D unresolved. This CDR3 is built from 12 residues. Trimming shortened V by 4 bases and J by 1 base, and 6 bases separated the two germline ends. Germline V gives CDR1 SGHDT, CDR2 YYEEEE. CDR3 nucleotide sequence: TGTGCCAGCAGCGGGTCATCCTACGAGCAGTACGTC. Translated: CASSGSSYEQYV.

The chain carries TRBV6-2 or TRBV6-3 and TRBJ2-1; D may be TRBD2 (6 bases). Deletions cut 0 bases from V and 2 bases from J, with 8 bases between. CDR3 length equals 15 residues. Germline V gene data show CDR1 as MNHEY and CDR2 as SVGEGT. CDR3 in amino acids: CASSYSGGTYNEQFF. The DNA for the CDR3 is TGTGCCAGCAGTTACTCGGGGGGAACCTACAATGAGCAGTTCTTC.

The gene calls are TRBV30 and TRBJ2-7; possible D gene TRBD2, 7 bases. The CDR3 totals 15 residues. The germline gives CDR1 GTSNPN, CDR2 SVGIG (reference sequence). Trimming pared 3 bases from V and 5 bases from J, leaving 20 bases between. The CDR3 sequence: CAWRPNREGFHEQYF. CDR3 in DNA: TGTGCCTGGAGACCCAACAGGGAGGGTTTCCACGAGCAGTACTTC.

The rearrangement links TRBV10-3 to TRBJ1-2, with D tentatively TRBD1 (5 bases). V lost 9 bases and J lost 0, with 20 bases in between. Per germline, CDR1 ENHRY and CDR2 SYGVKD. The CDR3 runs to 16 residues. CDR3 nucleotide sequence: TGTGCCATTCGCCGGGACCCTCGAGGATCTAACTATGGCTACACCTTC. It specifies CAIRRDPRGSNYGYTF.

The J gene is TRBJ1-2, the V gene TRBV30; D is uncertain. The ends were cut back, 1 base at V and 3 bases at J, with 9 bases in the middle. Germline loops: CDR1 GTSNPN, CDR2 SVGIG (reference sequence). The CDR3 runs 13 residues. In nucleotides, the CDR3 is TGTGCCTGGAGTGACGCGTCTTACTATGGCTACACCTTC. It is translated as CAWSDASYYGYTF.

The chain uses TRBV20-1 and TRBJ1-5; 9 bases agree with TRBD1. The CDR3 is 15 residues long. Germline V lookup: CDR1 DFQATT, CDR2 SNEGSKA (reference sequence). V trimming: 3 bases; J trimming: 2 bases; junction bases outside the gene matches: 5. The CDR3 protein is CSARETGGGNQPQHF. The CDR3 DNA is TGCAGTGCTAGGGAAACAGGGGGCGGCAATCAGCCCCAGCATTTT.

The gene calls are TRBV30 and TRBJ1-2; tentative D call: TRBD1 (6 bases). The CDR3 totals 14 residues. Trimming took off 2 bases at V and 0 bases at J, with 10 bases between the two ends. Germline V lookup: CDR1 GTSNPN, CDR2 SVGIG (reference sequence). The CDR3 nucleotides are TGTGCCTGGAGTCGGGACACTACTAACTATGGCTACACCTTC. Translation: CAWSRDTTNYGYTF. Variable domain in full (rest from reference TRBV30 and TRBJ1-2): SQTIHQWPATLVQPVGSPLSLECTVEGTSNPNLYWYRQAAGRGLQLLFYSVGIGQISSEVPQNLSASRPQDRQFILSSKKLLLSDSGFYLCAWSRDTTNYGYTFGSGTRLTVV.

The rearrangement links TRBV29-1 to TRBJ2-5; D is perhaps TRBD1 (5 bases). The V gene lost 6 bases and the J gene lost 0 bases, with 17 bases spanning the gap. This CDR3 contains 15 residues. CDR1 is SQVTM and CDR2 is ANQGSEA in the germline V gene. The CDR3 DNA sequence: TGCAGCGTCCCAAAGGCAGGGATGTACCAAGAGACCCAGTACTTC. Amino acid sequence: CSVPKAGMYQETQYF.

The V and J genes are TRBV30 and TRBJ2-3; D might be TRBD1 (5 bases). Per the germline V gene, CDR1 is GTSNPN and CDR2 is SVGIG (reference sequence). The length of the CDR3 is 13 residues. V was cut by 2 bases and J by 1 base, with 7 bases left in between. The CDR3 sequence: CAWSLQGTDTQYF. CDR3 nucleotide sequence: TGTGCCTGGAGTTTACAGGGCACAGATACGCAGTATTTT. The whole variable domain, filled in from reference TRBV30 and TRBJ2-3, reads SQTIHQWPATLVQPVGSPLSLECTVEGTSNPNLYWYRQAAGRGLQLLFYSVGIGQISSEVPQNLSASRPQDRQFILSSKKLLLSDSGFYLCAWSLQGTDTQYFGPGTRLTVL.

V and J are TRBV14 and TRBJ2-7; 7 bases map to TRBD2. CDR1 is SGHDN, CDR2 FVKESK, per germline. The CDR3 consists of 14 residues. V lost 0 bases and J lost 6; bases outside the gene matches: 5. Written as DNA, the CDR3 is TGTGCCAGCAGCCAAGAGGTTGGGAGGGGCGAGCAGTACTTC. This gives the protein CASSQEVGRGEQYF.

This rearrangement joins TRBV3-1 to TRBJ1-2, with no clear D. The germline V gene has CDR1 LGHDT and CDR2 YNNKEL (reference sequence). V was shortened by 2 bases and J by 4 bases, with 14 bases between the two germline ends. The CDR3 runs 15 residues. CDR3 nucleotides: TGTGCCAGCAGCCAACTTACGACTAACCTCTATGGCTACACCTTC. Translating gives CASSQLTTNLYGYTF.

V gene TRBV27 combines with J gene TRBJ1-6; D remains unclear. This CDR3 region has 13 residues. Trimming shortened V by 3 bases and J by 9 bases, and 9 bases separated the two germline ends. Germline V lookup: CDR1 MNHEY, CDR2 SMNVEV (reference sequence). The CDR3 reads CASSFPGPSPLHF. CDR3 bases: TGTGCCAGCAGTTTCCCCGGCCCTTCACCCCTCCACTTT.

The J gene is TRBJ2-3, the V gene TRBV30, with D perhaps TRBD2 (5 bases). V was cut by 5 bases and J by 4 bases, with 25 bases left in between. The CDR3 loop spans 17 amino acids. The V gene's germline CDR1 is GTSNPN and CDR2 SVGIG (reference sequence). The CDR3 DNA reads TGTGCCTGGTCCCTATACGATCAGATCGGGATTCCAGATACGCAGTATTTT. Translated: CAWSLYDQIGIPDTQYF.

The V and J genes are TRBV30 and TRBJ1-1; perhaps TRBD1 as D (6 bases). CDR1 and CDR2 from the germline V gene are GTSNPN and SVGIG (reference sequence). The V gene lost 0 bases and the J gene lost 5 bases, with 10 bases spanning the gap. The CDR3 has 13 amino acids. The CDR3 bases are TGTGCCTGGAGTGTACAACAGGGAACTGAAGCTTTCTTT. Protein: CAWSVQQGTEAFF.

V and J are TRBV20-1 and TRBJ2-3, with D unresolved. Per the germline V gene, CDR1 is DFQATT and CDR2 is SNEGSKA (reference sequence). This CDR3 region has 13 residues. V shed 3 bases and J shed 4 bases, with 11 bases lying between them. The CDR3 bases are TGCAGTGCTAGTGGACCCAACCCAGATACGCAGTATTTT. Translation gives CSASGPNPDTQYF.

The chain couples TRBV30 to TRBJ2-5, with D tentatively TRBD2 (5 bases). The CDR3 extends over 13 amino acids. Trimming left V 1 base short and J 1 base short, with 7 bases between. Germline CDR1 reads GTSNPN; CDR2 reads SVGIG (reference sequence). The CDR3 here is CAWSGLFQETQYF. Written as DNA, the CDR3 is TGTGCCTGGAGTGGACTATTCCAAGAGACCCAGTACTTC.

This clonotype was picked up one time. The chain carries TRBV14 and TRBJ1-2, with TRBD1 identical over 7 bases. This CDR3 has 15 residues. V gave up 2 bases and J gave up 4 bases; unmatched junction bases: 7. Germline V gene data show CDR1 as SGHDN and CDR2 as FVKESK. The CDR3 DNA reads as TGTGCCAGCAGCCAACCGGGACAGAACCTCTATGGCTACACCTTC. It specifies CASSQPGQNLYGYTF.

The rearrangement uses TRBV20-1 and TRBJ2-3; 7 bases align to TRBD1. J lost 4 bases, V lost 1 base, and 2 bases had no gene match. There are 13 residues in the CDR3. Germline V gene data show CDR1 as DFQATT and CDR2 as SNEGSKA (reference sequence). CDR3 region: CSARADRADTQYF. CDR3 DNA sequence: TGCAGTGCTAGAGCCGACAGGGCAGATACGCAGTATTTT.